The next 9 T cell receptor beta chains were all read from a single sample in a study of Ad26.COV2.S vaccination and SARS-CoV-2 variants. Regarding treatment: around 19 received Ad26.COV2.S at low or high dose, single or two shots; about 5 received placebo; per-sample allocation not given. Specimens were obtained on day 63 following the first vaccine or placebo injection. The protocol was immunoSEQ multiplex PCR, while the TCRdb copy is restricted to in-frame clones and leaves out a portion. The sample includes approximately 420,000 clones, over 75% of them seen just once. Sequencing used peripheral blood, obtained in a trial of Ad26.COV2.S vaccine versus placebo. The origin of the receptors is a person between 18 and 59 years old who received the Ad26.COV2.S COVID-19 vaccine or a placebo.

The chain is built from TRBV6-2 or TRBV6-3 and TRBJ2-1; weak D call: TRBD2 (6 bases). CDR1 is MNHEY and CDR2 is SVGEGT in the germline V gene. This CDR3 region has 14 residues. Trimming cost V 3 bases and J 7 bases, with 13 bases left between them. CDR3 residues: CASSYIGEANEQFF. As DNA, the CDR3 is TGTGCCAGCAGTTATATCGGGGAGGCGAATGAGCAGTTCTTC.

The genes are TRBV27 and TRBJ2-7; 9 bases agree with TRBD1. This CDR3 is built from 15 residues. Trimming cost V 6 bases and J 7 bases; bases outside gene matches: 13. The germline gives CDR1 MNHEY, CDR2 SMNVEV (reference sequence). Written as DNA, the CDR3 is TGTGCCAGCAGCATCCCGGGACAGGGACTACGAGAGCAGTACTTC. It specifies CASSIPGQGLREQYF.

The chain uses TRBV4-1 and TRBJ1-2; no clear D. V lost 4 bases and J 0 bases, leaving 6 bases between the germline ends. CDR3 length equals 13 residues. Germline CDR1 is MGHRA and CDR2 is YSYEKL. Written as DNA, the CDR3 is TGCGCCAGCAGCCCCCAGACTAACTATGGCTACACCTTC. It translates to CASSPQTNYGYTF.

The CDR3 loop is CASATKQGYGYTF. The CDR3 nucleotides read TGCGCCAGCGCCACTAAACAGGGCTATGGCTACACCTTC. The J gene is TRBJ1-2, the V gene TRBV4-1; TRBD1 might be the D (6 bases). The germline V gene encodes CDR1 MGHRA and CDR2 YSYEKL. V dropped 8 bases and J dropped 4 bases, with 14 bases sitting between them. This CDR3 spans 13 amino acids.

This clone was counted a few times. The chain is built from TRBV7-3 and TRBJ2-2; no clear D. This CDR3 is 15 amino acids long. CDR1 and CDR2 from the germline V gene are SGHTA and FQGTGA. The germline V and J ends were trimmed by 3 bases and 0 bases, with 8 bases remaining between them. CDR3 in amino acids: CASSLNAANTGELFF. The CDR3 DNA sequence: TGTGCCAGCAGCTTGAACGCGGCGAACACCGGGGAGCTGTTTTTT.

The V gene is TRBV27, the J gene TRBJ2-5; 8 bases are shared with TRBD2. Germline assignment: CDR1 MNHEY and CDR2 SMNVEV (reference sequence). This CDR3 region has 14 residues. V shed 6 bases and J 4 bases; nucleotides not matched to a gene: 7. This CDR3 reads CASRPGLDGETQYF. The CDR3 bases are TGTGCCAGCAGGCCGGGACTAGATGGAGAGACCCAGTACTTC.

V usage is TRBV6-5 and J usage is TRBJ2-1; 8 bases are shared with TRBD2. CDR1 and CDR2 (germline): MNHEY, SVGAGI. The length of the CDR3 is 15 residues. The J segment lost 2 bases and the V segment lost 6 bases, leaving 6 bases of the junction unmatched. CDR3 in amino acids: CASSLGGGPYNEQFF. CDR3 nucleotides: TGTGCCAGCAGCCTCGGGGGGGGTCCCTACAATGAGCAGTTCTTC.

The chain couples TRBV28 to TRBJ1-6; D not resolved. The germline CDR1 and CDR2 sequences are MDHEN and SYDVKM. The CDR3 extends over 16 amino acids. Trimming took 7 bases from V and 0 from J, leaving 13 bases between them. CDR3 in amino acids: CASTPYISSYNSPLHF. CDR3 coding DNA: TGTGCCAGCACTCCTTACATAAGCTCCTATAATTCACCCCTCCACTTT.

As DNA, the CDR3 is TGTGCCAGCAGTGTTAGGACAGGGCCGGAAGAGACCCAGTACTTC. Amino acid sequence: CASSVRTGPEETQYF. V is TRBV5-4 and J is TRBJ2-5, with 8 bases aligning to TRBD1. The CDR3 runs to 15 residues. J gave up 3 bases and V 5 bases, and 9 bases lay outside the gene matches. CDR1 and CDR2 from the germline V gene are SGHNT and YYREEE (reference sequence).